The present T cell receptor beta chain was sequenced within a study of regulatory T cells in long-lasting Graves disease. The authors built TCR beta libraries using iRepertoire HTBI primers and Arm-PCR of CDR3 regions. One entry per CDR3 protein results from TCRdb running MiXCR on the multiplex PCR reads. The data contain about 220,000 distinct CDR3 sequences, around a fifth of them seen just once; the ten biggest clones take up roughly 10%. The sample holds many counts of this clonotype. This CDR3 contains 13 residues. V lost 5 bases and J lost 7, with 9 bases in between. Germline V gene data show CDR1 as LNHNV and CDR2 as YYDKDF (reference sequence). Time point in this sample: newly diagnosed GD, antithyroid drugs for less than 3 months. PBMC-extracted RNA yielded the TCR library. These data also formed part of another study, on T cells in Graves' hyperthyroidism and ophthalmopathy. That work states: First-round RT-PCR targeting the TCR CDR3 was performed with the HTBI primer set. Stable hyperthyroidism was separated from ophthalmopathy by a model based on 13 V-J features.

The source of this sequence is a woman aged 30 to 39 with Graves disease. The chain links TRBV15 to TRBJ1-6, with unresolved D. The sample here was peripheral blood mononuclear cells (PBMCs), taken at new diagnosis, from a patient treated with antithyroid drugs. The CDR3 DNA reads as TGTGCCACCAGCCCCGGATGGAATTCACCCCTCCACTTT. This sequence encodes CATSPGWNSPLHF.